The rows below give T cell receptor beta chains drawn from one sample of a study of PD-L1 blockade in urothelial cancer. TCRdb's table, derived via immunoSEQ multiplex PCR, lists solely in-frame clones and lacks some. Here the sample spans tens of thousands of clones, 80% to 90% being singletons. The sample consisted of PBMCs, taken around atezolizumab (anti-PD-L1) treatment. Every receptor here comes from a man in his 70s with urothelial cancer. The CDR3 runs from the conserved cysteine through the conserved F or W. Fields, in order: V gene, D gene, clone size, J gene, CDR3 protein, CDR3 DNA. D genes are given only for firm matches. Where a row states a size, it is once, few, many or the class of an expanded clone; other rows omit it.

V gene: TRBV28; D gene: TRBD1; clone size: NA; J gene: TRBJ1-2; CDR3 protein: CASNDRVYGYTF; CDR3 DNA: TGTGCCAGCAACGACAGGGTCTATGGCTACACCTTC
V gene: TRBV9; D gene: TRBD2; clone size: NA; J gene: TRBJ2-3; CDR3 protein: CASSVRAGGIDTQYF; CDR3 DNA: TGTGCCAGCAGCGTAAGGGCGGGGGGAATAGATACGCAGTATTTT
V gene: TRBV25-1; D gene: TRBD1; clone size: NA; J gene: TRBJ1-1; CDR3 protein: CASSTLGTGDTEAFF; CDR3 DNA: TGTGCCAGCAGTACCCTAGGGACAGGGGACACTGAAGCTTTCTTT
V gene: TRBV5-1; D gene: NA; clone size: NA; J gene: TRBJ2-7; CDR3 protein: CASSYPDRSYEQYF; CDR3 DNA: TGCGCCAGCAGCTATCCCGACAGGTCCTACGAGCAGTACTTC
V gene: TRBV2; D gene: NA; clone size: NA; J gene: TRBJ1-2; CDR3 protein: CASSEVGGGYTF; CDR3 DNA: TGTGCCAGCAGTGAGGTGGGAGGTGGCTACACCTTC
V gene: TRBV19; D gene: TRBD2; clone size: NA; J gene: TRBJ2-7; CDR3 protein: CASSMNSASGIYEQYF; CDR3 DNA: TGTGCCAGTAGTATGAATTCGGCTAGCGGGATTTACGAGCAGTACTTC
V gene: TRBV19; D gene: TRBD2; clone size: NA; J gene: TRBJ2-3; CDR3 protein: CASSRAGGTRVADTQYF; CDR3 DNA: TGTGCCAGTAGTAGAGCGGGAGGAACCCGGGTCGCAGATACGCAGTATTTT
V gene: TRBV9; D gene: NA; clone size: NA; J gene: TRBJ2-5; CDR3 protein: CASSVGGGPYSETQYF; CDR3 DNA: TGTGCCAGCAGCGTAGGGGGGGGGCCATATTCGGAGACCCAGTACTTC
V gene: TRBV21-1; D gene: NA; clone size: NA; J gene: TRBJ1-2; CDR3 protein: CASPLGGCYGYTF; CDR3 DNA: TGTGCCAGCCCCTTGGGGGGATGCTATGGCTACACCTTC
V gene: TRBV18; D gene: NA; clone size: NA; J gene: TRBJ2-1; CDR3 protein: CASAGMGEQFF; CDR3 DNA: TGTGCCAGCGCAGGGATGGGTGAGCAGTTCTTC
V gene: TRBV15; D gene: NA; clone size: NA; J gene: TRBJ1-2; CDR3 protein: CATSSVGASNYGYTF; CDR3 DNA: TGTGCCACCAGCTCCGTGGGGGCATCTAACTATGGCTACACCTTC
V gene: TRBV7-9; D gene: NA; clone size: once; J gene: TRBJ1-1; CDR3 protein: CASTPDRRNTEAFF; CDR3 DNA: TGTGCCAGCACCCCGGACAGACGGAACACTGAAGCTTTCTTT
V gene: TRBV7-2; D gene: TRBD1; clone size: NA; J gene: TRBJ1-5; CDR3 protein: CASSLGGQVEQPQHF; CDR3 DNA: TGTGCCAGCAGCTTAGGGGGACAGGTAGAACAGCCCCAGCATTTT